The clone carrying this TCR beta chain showed up many times. CDR3 length: 13 amino acids. V dropped 0 bases and J dropped 6 bases, with 7 bases sitting between them. Germline values: CDR1 SGHDT, CDR2 YYEEEE. Researchers used genomic DNA as the template to profile TCR beta VDJ and CDR3. TCRdb re-derived calls from the reads in MiXCR, one entry per CDR3 protein. The sample includes 150,000 or so distinct CDR3 sequences, around half of them seen just once. The source of the sample is a study of CD8+CD57+ T cells in acquired aplastic anemia. For the study at large: When averaged, DNA from sorted CD4+ and CD8+ cells came to 3 to 4 ug.

Patients sequenced had flow cytometry evidence of CD8+CD57+ cell expansion. Blood was sampled before the patients had received any therapy. Sequenced input: sorted CD4+, CD8+, or CD8+CD57+ T cells (not recorded which) from PBMCs. This chain joins TRBV5-6 and TRBJ2-1, with D uncertain. This clonotype was sampled from a human donor with aplastic anemia. The CDR3 region is CASSLVDFNEQFF. CDR3 nucleotide sequence: TGTGCCAGCAGCTTGGTAGATTTCAATGAGCAGTTCTTC.